This T cell receptor beta chain was sequenced for a study of blood T cells in healthy people across ages. Whole-study findings and limits: TCR beta diversity tracked closely with naive T cell percentage.

A word on this clonotype: Its antigen is unknown.

V lost 4 bases and J lost 2, with 11 bases in between. The germline V gene encodes CDR1 ENHRY and CDR2 SYGVKD. The CDR3 is 14 amino acids. Next came a second PCR, run for roughly 6 to 11 cycles, which used a sample-barcoded 5' primer along with a J-beta primer mix. TCRdb recomputed calls from the 5' RACE reads with MiXCR, one row per CDR3 protein. Of more than 900,000 distinct CDR3 sequences detected, under 35% appear once; the ten largest clones hold 10% to 13%. The sample also formed part of further work on T cells of mothers and their children.

The rearrangement links TRBV10-3 to TRBJ1-1, with D possibly matching TRBD1 (5 bases). The receptor's source is a woman in her forties in good health. Sequenced input: blood. DNA for the CDR3: TGTGCCATCAGTGCAAAGGGGAGTAACACTGAAGCTTTCTTT. Amino acid sequence: CAISAKGSNTEAFF.